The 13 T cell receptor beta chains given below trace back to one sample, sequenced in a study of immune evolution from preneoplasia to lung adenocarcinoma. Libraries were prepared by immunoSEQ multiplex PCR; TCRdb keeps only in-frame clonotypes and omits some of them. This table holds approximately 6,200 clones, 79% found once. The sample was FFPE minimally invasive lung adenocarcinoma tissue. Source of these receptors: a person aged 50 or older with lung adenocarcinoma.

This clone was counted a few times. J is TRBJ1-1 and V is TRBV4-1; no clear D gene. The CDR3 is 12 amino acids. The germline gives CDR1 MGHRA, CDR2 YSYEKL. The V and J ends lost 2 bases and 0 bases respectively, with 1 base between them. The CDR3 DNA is TGCGCCAGCAGCCAAATGAACACTGAAGCTTTCTTT. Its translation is CASSQMNTEAFF.

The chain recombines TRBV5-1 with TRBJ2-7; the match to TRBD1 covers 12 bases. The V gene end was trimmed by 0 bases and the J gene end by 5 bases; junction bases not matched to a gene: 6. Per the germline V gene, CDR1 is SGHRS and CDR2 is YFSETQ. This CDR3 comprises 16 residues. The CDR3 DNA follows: TGCGCCAGCAGCTTGGTAACGGGACAGGGGGCGAACGAGCAGTACTTC. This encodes CASSLVTGQGANEQYF.

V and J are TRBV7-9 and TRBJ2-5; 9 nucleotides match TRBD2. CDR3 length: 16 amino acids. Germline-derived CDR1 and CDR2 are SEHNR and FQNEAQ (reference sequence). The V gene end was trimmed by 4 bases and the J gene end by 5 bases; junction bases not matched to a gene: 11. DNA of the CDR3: TGTGCCAGCAGCTCCCCGTCCTGGCGGGAGGGTGAGACCCAGTACTTC. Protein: CASSSPSWREGETQYF. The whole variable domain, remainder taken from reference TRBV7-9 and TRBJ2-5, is DTGVSQNPRHKITKRGQNVTFRCDPISEHNRLYWYRQTLGQGPEFLTYFQNEAQLEKSRLLSDRFSAERPKGSFSTLEIQRTEQGDSAMYLCASSSPSWREGETQYFGPGTRLLVL.

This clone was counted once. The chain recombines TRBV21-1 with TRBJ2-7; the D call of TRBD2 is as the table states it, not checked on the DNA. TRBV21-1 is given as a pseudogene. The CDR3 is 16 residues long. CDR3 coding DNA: TGTGCCAGCAGCAAAGGCGGCGGAGGGATCTCCTACGAGCAGTACTTC. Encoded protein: CASSKGGGGISYEQYF.

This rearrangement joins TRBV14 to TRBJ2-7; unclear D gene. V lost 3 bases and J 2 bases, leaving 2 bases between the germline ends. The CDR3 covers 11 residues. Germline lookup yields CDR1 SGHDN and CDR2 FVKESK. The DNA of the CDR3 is TGTGCCAGCAGCCAGGCCTACGAGCAGTACTTC. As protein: CASSQAYEQYF.

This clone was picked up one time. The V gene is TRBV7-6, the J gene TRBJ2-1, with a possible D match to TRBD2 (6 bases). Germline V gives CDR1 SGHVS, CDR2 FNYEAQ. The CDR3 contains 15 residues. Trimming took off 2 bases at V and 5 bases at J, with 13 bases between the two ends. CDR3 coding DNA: TGTGCCAGCAGCTTATTCGTAGCGGAGGACAATGAGCAGTTCTTC. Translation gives CASSLFVAEDNEQFF.

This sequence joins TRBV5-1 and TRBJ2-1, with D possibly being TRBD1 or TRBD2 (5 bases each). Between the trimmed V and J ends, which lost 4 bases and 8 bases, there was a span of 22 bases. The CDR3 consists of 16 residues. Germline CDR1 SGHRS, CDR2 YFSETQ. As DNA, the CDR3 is TGCGCCAGCAGCACGACGGCCGGGGCCAATGGGGATGAGCAGTTCTTC. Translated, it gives CASSTTAGANGDEQFF.

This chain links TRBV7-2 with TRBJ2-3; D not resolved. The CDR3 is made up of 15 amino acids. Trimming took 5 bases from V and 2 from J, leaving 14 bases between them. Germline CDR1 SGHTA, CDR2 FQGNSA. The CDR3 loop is CASSPPVDLTDTQYF. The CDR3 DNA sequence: TGTGCCAGCAGCCCCCCGGTTGACCTCACAGATACGCAGTATTTT.

The CDR3 is CASSSGSSGANVLTF. The CDR3 DNA follows: TGCGCCAGCAGCAGCGGGAGTTCTGGGGCCAACGTCCTGACTTTC. V and J are TRBV5-1 and TRBJ2-6; 8 bases agree with TRBD2. The V gene end was trimmed by 4 bases and the J gene end by 1 base; junction bases not matched to a gene: 1. The germline CDR1 and CDR2 sequences are SGHRS and YFSETQ. The CDR3 runs to 15 residues.

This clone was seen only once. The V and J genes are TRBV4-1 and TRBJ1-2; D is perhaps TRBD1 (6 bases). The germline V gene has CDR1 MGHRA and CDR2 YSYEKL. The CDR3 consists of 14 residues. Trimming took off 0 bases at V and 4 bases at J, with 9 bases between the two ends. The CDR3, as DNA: TGCGCCAGCAGCCAAGAAGGACAGCTCTATGGCTACACCTTC. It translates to CASSQEGQLYGYTF.

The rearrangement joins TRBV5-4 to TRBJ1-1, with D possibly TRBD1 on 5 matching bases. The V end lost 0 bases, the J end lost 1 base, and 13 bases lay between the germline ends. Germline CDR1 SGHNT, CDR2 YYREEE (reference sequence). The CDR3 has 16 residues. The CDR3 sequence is CASSLVRVKGNTEAFF. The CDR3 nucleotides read TGTGCCAGCAGCTTGGTCAGGGTAAAGGGGAACACTGAAGCTTTCTTT.

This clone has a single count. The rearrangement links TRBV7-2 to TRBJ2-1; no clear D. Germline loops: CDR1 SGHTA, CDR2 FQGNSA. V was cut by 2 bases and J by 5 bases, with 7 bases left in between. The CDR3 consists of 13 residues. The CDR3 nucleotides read TGTGCCAGCAGCTTATATAACAACAATGAGCAGTTCTTC. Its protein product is CASSLYNNNEQFF. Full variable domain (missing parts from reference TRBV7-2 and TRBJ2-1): GAGVSQSPSNKVTEKGKDVELRCDPISGHTALYWYRQSLGQGLEFLIYFQGNSAPDKSGLPSDRFSAERTGGSVSTLTIQRTQQEDSAVYLCASSLYNNNEQFFGPGTRLTVL.

CDR3 amino acids: CASSLAGAISNQPQHF. The CDR3 DNA is TGTGCCAGCAGCTTGGCCGGAGCTATTAGCAATCAGCCCCAGCATTTT. This chain links TRBV5-6 with TRBJ1-5; D is unresolved. Germline CDR1 SGHDT, CDR2 YYEEEE. V was trimmed by 0 bases and J by 0 bases, leaving 10 bases between them. The CDR3 is 16 residues long.